This T cell receptor (beta chain) was captured by sequencing in a study of cytomegalovirus exposure and HLA in healthy donors. Background on the study: From donors who were HLA-typed, an early data release held 70 million to 90 million unique TCRs. Study-wide points: Presence/absence analyses treated sequencing depth as roughly uniform across donors. Researchers reported in a later analysis that common viral pathogens appeared linked to several top clusters. In a later analysis, V- and J-gene trimming of beta chains associated with a DCLRE1C missense variant, replicated independently.

The CDR3 covers 15 residues. CDR1 MNHNS and CDR2 SASEGT come from the germline V gene. V was cut by 2 bases and J by 6 bases, with 14 bases left in between. Details on this clone: The antigen remains undetermined.

Amplification used 60 Vbeta primers and 13 Jbeta primers. Some clones are missing from TCRdb's copy, which holds only in-frame ones; the method was immunoSEQ multiplex PCR. The clone table shows approximately 110,000 clones, with the ten largest holding about 2.3%. The sequencing sample was made of PBMCs. The chain carries TRBV6-1 and TRBJ2-1; perhaps TRBD1 as D (6 bases). The receptor's source is a man aged 35 to 55 in good health and CMV-seronegative. The CDR3 region has the DNA TGTGCCAGCAGTGAAATCACAGGGTCTCGCAATGAGCAGTTCTTC. Amino acids: CASSEITGSRNEQFF.